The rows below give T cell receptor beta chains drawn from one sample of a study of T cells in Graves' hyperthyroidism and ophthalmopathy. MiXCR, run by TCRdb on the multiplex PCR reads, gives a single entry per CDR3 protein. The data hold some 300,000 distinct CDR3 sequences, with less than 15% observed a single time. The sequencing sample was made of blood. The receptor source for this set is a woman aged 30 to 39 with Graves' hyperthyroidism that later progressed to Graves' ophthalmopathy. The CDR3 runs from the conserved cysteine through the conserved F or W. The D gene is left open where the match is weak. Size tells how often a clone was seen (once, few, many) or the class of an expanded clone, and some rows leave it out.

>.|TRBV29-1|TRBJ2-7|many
TGCAGCGTGATCCAAGAGACATCCTACGAGCAGTACTTC
CSVIQETSYEQYF
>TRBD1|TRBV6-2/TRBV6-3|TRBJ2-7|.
TGTGCCGGCAGTTATAGGGACAGGAGAGCCTACGAGCAGTACTTC
CAGSYRDRRAYEQYF
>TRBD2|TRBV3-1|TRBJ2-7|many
TGTGCCAGCAGCCCACCTGCGGGGCTAGCGGGAGGTGAGGGCGAGCAGTACTTC
CASSPPAGLAGGEGEQYF
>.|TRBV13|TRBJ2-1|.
TGTGCCAGCAGCTTTTGGCGGGAATCCTACAATGAGCAGTTCTTC
CASSFWRESYNEQFF
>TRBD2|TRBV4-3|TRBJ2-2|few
TGCGCCAGCAGCCAAGAAGGTAGCGGGACCGGGGAGCTGTTTTTT
CASSQEGSGTGELFF
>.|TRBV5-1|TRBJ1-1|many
TGCGCCAGCAGCCCCATAGGGGTGAACACTGAAGCTTTCTTT
CASSPIGVNTEAFF
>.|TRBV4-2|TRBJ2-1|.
TGTGCCAGCAGCCAAGGGGAGTCGAACCTTCCCTACAATGAGCAGTTCTTC
CASSQGESNLPYNEQFF
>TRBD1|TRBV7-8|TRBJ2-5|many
TGTGCCAGCACCCCCGGGACAGGGAAAAGGACCCAGTACTTC
CASTPGTGKRTQYF
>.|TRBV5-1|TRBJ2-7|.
TGCGCCAGCAGCTCCGAACTGAGTAGCGGAGCCCACGAGCAGTACTTC
CASSSELSSGAHEQYF
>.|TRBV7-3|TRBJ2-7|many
TGTGCCAGCAGCTTAATCGAGGGCTACGAGCAGTACTTC
CASSLIEGYEQYF
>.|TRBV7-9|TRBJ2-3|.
TGTGCCAGCAGCTTCGTGGGGGCCCGCACAGATACGCAGTATTTT
CASSFVGARTDTQYF
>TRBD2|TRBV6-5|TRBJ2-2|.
TGTGCCAGCAGTTACGCCGGTAGCGGGAGGGCCTCCGGGGAGCTGTTTTTT
CASSYAGSGRASGELFF
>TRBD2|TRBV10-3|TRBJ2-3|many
TGTGCCAGCGCGGCGGGGGGTGGCACAGATACGCAGTATTTT
CASAAGGGTDTQYF
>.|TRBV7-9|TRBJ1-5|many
TGTGCCAGCAGCTCACAGGGTAGTGGCCAGCCCCAGCATTTT
CASSSQGSGQPQHF
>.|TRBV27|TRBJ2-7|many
TGTGCCAGCAGTTTAAGTACAGGATACGAGCAGTACTTC
CASSLSTGYEQYF
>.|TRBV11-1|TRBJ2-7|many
TGTGCCAGCAGCTTAGTGGGACGTGACGAGCAGTACTTC
CASSLVGRDEQYF
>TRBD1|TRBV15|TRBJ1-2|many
TGTGCCACCAGCCGGGACAGGGCCGGCTACACCTTC
CATSRDRAGYTF
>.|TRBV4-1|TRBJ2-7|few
TGCGCCAGCAGCCTTATAATGAGCGGACTGGCCTCCTACGAGCAGTACTTC
CASSLIMSGLASYEQYF
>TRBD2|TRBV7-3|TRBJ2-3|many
TGTGCCAGCAGCCAGAGGGGACTAGCGGATACGCAGTATTTT
CASSQRGLADTQYF
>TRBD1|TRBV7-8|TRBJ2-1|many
TGTGCCAGCAGCTTAGTCCACAGGGGGCACAATGAGCAGTTCTTC
CASSLVHRGHNEQFF
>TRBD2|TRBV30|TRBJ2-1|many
TGTGCCTGGAGTCGACTAGCGGGGTACAATGAGCAGTTCTTC
CAWSRLAGYNEQFF
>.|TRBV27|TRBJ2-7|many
TGTGCCAGCAGTTCGACTGACAGAGCCAAAACCTACGAGCAGTACTTC
CASSSTDRAKTYEQYF
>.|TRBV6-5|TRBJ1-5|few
TGTGCCAGCAGTTACGGGGCCAATCAGCCCCAGCATTTT
CASSYGANQPQHF
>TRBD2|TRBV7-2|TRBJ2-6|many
TGTGCCAGCAGCTCGTGGGCAGCGGGGTCAACAGCTGGGGCCAACGTCCTGACTTTC
CASSSWAAGSTAGANVLTF
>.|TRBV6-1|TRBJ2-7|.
TGTGCCAGCAGTGAGCACGAAGTGGAGCAGTACTTC
CASSEHEVEQYF
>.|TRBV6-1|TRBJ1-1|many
TGTGCCAGCATTTACAGTTGGACTGAAGCTTTCTTT
CASIYSWTEAFF
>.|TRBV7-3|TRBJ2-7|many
TGTGCCAGCAGCTTAGATGGGGGAGACGAGCAGTACTTC
CASSLDGGDEQYF
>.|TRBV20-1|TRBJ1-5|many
TGCAGTGCTAGCCAAGACGGGACGAATCAGCCCCAGCATTTT
CSASQDGTNQPQHF
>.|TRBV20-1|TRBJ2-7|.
TGCAGTGCTAGAGATCAGGGTGACTACGAGCAGTACTTC
CSARDQGDYEQYF
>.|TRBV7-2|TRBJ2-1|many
TGTGCCAGCAGCTCTCTCCAGCGGAGATCTTCCTACAATGAGCAGTTCTTC
CASSSLQRRSSYNEQFF
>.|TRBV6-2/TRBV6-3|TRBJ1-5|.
TGTGCCAGCAGCCCAGACACCGGCTCAGGGCCCCAGCATTTT
CASSPDTGSGPQHF
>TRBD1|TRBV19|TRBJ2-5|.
TGTGCCAGTAGTATCGACAGGGTTCGGGAGACCCAGTACTTC
CASSIDRVRETQYF
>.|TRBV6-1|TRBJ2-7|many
TGTGCCAGCAGCGCAAGGGGGTTCTACGAGCAGTACTTC
CASSARGFYEQYF
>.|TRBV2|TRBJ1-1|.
TGTGCCAGCAGTGAACAGGAGACGGAGGCTTCCTTT
CASSEQETEASF
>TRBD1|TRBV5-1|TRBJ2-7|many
TGCGCCAGCAGCTTGGCCGGGACAGCGAGCTCCTACGAGCAGTACTTC
CASSLAGTASSYEQYF
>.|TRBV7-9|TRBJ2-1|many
TGTGCCAGCAGCTTAGCCACCCAACTCAATGAGCAGTTCTTC
CASSLATQLNEQFF
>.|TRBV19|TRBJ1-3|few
TGTGCCAGTAGTACCCTCGGACGGCTCATTGGAAACACCATATATTTT
CASSTLGRLIGNTIYF
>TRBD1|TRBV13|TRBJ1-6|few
TGTGCCAGCAGCCAGGGGGGGGGCCATAATTCACCCCTCCACTTT
CASSQGGGHNSPLHF
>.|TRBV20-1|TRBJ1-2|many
TGCAGTGCTAGTGAAGGACGCACCTTC
CSASEGRTF
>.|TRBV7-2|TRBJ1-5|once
TGTGCCAGCAGCTTAGTGGCAGGGGGCAATCAGCCCCAGCATTTT
CASSLVAGGNQPQHF
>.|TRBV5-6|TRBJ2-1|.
TGTGCCAGCAGCCTCGGCGGGGCGCCCTCCTACAATGAGCAGTTCTTC
CASSLGGAPSYNEQFF
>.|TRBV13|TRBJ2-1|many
TGTGCCAGCAGTCCCCGCTCCTACAATGAGCAGTTCTTC
CASSPRSYNEQFF
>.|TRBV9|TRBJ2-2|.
TGTGCCAGCAGCCCCAACTTGGGACTTTCGGAAAACACCGGGGAGCTGTTTTTT
CASSPNLGLSENTGELFF
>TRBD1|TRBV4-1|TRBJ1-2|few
TGCGCCAGCAGCCAAGTTTCCGGACAGGTCTTGGGCTACACCTTC
CASSQVSGQVLGYTF
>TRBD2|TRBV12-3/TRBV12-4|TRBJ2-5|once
TGTGCCAGCAGTTTAAGACTAGCGGGAGCCGGGGTGAAGACCCAGTACTTC
CASSLRLAGAGVKTQYF